This T cell receptor beta chain was identified during a study of regulatory T cells in long-lasting Graves disease. Study information: Persistent Graves' disease required over 5 years of antithyroid drugs and positive TSH receptor antibodies. Study-wide points: TRBV28, TRBJ1-2 and TRBJ2-5 were favored in persistent disease.

On this clonotype: What it binds is not known.

Arm-PCR of CDR3 regions and iRepertoire HTBI primers were used to build TCR beta libraries. In the authors' methods: Gene usage covered 62 TRBV and about 15 TRBJ segments. TCRdb fed the multiplex PCR reads into MiXCR, producing one record per CDR3 protein. TCRdb, rather than the study authors, made the V and J calls. The table lists under 450,000 distinct CDR3 sequences, around 23% of them singletons, with approximately 27% in the top ten. Time point described: persistent/refractory GD, antithyroid drugs over 5 years with positive TRAb. After RNA was extracted from PBMCs, the TCR library was made from it. The guidelines of the American Thyroid Association were the basis for diagnosing Graves' disease. There are 14 residues in the CDR3. Trimming took 5 bases from V and 0 from J, leaving 7 bases between them. Germline V gene sequence: CDR1 MNHEY, CDR2 SMNVEV (reference sequence).

Sequenced material: peripheral blood mononuclear cells (PBMCs), taken when the disease was refractory, from a patient treated with antithyroid drugs. The sequence was collected from a woman between 40 and 55 years old with Graves disease. The chain has TRBV27 and TRBJ2-2, with a weak D call TRBD2 (6 bases). The CDR3 here is CASSGGTNTGELFF. The CDR3 DNA reads as TGTGCCAGCAGTGGGGGGACGAACACCGGGGAGCTGTTTTTT.